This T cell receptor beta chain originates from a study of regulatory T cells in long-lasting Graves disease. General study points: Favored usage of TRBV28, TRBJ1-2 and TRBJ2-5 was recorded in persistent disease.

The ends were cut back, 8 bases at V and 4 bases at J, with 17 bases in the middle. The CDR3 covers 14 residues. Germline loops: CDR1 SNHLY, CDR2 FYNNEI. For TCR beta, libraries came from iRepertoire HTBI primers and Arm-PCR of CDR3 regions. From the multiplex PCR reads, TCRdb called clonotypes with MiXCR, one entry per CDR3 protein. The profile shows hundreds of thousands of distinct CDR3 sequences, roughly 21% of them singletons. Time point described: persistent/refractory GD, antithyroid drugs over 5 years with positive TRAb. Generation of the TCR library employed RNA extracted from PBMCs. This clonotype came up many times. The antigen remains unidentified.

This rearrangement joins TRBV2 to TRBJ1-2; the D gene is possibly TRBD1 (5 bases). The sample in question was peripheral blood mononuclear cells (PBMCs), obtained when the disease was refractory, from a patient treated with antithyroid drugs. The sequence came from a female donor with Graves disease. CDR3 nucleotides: TGTGCCAGCGCAACAGGACTAGACGGCTATGGCTACACCTTC. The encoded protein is CASATGLDGYGYTF. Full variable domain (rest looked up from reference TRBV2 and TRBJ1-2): EPEVTQTPSHQVTQMGQEVILRCVPISNHLYFYWYRQILGQKVEFLVSFYNNEISEKSEIFDDQFSVERPDGSNFTLKIRSTKLEDSAMYFCASATGLDGYGYTFGSGTRLTVV.